This TCR beta chain was obtained from a study of technical replicates of blood from a few donors. TCRdb's table, derived via immunoSEQ multiplex PCR, lists solely in-frame clones and lacks some. The table has more than 65,000 clones, approximately 97% seen once. CDR1 LGHNA and CDR2 YNFKEQ come from the germline V gene. The CDR3 covers 16 residues. V was trimmed by 4 bases and J by 1 base, leaving 16 bases between them. The chain has TRBV4-2 and TRBJ1-2, with D perhaps matching TRBD1 (6 bases). Sequencing used T cells isolated from PBMCs. The TCR originated in a human donor in good health. The CDR3 spells CASSPSEGGINYGYTF. DNA of the CDR3: TGTGCCAGCAGCCCGTCTGAGGGGGGGATTAACTATGGCTACACCTTC.